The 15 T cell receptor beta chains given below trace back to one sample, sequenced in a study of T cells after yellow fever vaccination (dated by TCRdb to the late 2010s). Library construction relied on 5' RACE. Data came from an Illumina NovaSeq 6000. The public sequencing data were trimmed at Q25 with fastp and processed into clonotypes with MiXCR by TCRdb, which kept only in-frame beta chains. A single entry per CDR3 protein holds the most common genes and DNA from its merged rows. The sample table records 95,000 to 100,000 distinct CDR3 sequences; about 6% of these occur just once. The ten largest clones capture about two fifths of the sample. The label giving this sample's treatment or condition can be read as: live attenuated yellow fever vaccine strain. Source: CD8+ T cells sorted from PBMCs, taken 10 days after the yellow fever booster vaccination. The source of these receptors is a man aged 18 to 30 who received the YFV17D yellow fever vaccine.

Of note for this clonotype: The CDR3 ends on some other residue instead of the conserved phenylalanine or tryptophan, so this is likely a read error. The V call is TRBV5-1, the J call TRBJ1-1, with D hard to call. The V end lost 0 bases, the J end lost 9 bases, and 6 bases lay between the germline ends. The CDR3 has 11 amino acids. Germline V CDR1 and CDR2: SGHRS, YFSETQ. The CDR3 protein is CASSLGLKAFV. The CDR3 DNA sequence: TGCGCCAGCAGCTTGGGGTTGAAAGCTTTCGTT.

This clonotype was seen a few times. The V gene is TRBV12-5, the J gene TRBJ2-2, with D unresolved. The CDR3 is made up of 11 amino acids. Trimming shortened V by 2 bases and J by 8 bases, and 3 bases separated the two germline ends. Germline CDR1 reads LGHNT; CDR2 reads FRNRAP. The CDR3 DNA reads TGTGCTAGTGGTTTGACTGGGGAGCTGTTTTTT. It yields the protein CASGLTGELFF.

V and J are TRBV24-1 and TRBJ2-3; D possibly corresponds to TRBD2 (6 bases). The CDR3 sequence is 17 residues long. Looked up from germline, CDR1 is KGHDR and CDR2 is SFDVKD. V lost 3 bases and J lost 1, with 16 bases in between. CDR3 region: CATSDQRTGEGTDTQYF. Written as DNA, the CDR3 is TGTGCCACCAGTGATCAACGGACTGGGGAGGGCACAGATACGCAGTATTTT.

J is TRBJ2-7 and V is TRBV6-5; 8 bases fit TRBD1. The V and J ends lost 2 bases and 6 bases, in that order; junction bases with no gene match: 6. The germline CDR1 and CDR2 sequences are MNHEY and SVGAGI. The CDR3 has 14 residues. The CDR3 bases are TGTGCCAGCAGTTACGGACAGGGTATTGGCGAGCAGTACGTC. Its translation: CASSYGQGIGEQYV.

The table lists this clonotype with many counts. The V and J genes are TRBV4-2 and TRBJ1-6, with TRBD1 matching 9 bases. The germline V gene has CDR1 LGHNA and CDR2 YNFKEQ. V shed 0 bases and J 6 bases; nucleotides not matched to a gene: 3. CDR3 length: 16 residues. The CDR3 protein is CASSQDPGQGNSPLHF. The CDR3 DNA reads TGTGCCAGCAGCCAAGATCCGGGACAGGGTAATTCACCCCTCCACTTT.

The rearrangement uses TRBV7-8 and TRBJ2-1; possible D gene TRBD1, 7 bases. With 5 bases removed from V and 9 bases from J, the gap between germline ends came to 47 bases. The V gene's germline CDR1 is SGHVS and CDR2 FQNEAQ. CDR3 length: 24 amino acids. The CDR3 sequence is CASSLCFESSLRYQGGDTECEQFF. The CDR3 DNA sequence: TGTGCCAGCAGCCTATGTTTCGAATCCAGTCTCCGCTACCAGGGGGGCGATACGGAATGTGAGCAGTTCTTC.

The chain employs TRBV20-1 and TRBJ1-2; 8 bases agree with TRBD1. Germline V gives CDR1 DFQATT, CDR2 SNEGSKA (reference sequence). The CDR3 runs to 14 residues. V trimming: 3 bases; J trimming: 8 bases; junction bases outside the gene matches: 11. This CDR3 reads CSARPTGALWGYTF. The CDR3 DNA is TGCAGTGCTAGGCCGACAGGGGCTCTATGGGGCTACACCTTC.

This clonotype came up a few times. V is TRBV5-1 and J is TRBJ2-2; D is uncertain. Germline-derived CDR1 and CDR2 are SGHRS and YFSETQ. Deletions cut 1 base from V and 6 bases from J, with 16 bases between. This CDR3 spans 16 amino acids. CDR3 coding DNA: TGCGCCAGCAGCTTGTATCTCGGTCAGCTGGCCGGGGAGCTGTTTTTT. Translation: CASSLYLGQLAGELFF.

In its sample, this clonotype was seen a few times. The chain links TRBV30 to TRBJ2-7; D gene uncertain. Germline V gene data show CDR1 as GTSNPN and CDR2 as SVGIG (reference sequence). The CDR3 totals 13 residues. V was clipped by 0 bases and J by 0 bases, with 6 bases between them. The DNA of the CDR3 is TGTGCCTGGAGTGTAGACTCCTCCTACGAGCAGTACTTC. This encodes CAWSVDSSYEQYF.

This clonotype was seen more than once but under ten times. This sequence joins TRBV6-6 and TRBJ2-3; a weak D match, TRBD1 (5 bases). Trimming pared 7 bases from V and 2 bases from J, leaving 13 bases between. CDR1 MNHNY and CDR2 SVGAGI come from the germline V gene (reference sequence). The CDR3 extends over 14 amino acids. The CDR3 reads CASNQDTDTDTQYF. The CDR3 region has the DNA TGTGCCAGCAATCAGGACACCGACACAGATACGCAGTATTTT.

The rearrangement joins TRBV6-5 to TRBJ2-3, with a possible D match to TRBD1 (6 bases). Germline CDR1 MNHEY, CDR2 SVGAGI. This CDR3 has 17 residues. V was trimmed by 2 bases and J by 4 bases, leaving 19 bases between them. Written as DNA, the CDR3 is TGTGCCAGCAGTTACGAAGGTAGCAGGGGTACTGCAGATACGCAGTATTTT. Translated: CASSYEGSRGTADTQYF.

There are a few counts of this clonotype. CDR3 sequence: CASGRSAGNTIYF. The CDR3 DNA is TGTGCCAGCGGACGCAGCGCCGGAAACACCATATATTTT. The rearrangement joins TRBV6-5 to TRBJ1-3, with D unresolved. There are 13 residues in the CDR3. The germline V gene has CDR1 MNHEY and CDR2 SVGAGI. The V end was cut by 8 bases, the J end by 4 bases, with 12 bases between.

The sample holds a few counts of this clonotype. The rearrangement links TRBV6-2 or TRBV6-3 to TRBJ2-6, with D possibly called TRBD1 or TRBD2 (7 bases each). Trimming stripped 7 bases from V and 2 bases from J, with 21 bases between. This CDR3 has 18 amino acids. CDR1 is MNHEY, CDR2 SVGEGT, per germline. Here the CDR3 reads CASTTGRQGGTGANVLTF. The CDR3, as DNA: TGTGCCAGCACCACCGGGAGGCAGGGGGGAACTGGGGCCAACGTCCTGACTTTC.

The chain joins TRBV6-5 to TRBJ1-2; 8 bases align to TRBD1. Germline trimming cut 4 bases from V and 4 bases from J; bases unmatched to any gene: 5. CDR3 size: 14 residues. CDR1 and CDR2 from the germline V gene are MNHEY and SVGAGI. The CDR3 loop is CASSSGGSIYGYTF. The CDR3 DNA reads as TGTGCCAGCAGTTCAGGGGGCTCGATCTATGGCTACACCTTC.

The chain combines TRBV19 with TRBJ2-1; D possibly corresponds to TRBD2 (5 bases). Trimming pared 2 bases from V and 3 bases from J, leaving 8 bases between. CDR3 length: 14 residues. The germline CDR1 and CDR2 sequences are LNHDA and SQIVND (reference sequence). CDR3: CASSISGLYNEQFF. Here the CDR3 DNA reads TGTGCCAGTAGTATAAGCGGACTCTACAATGAGCAGTTCTTC.